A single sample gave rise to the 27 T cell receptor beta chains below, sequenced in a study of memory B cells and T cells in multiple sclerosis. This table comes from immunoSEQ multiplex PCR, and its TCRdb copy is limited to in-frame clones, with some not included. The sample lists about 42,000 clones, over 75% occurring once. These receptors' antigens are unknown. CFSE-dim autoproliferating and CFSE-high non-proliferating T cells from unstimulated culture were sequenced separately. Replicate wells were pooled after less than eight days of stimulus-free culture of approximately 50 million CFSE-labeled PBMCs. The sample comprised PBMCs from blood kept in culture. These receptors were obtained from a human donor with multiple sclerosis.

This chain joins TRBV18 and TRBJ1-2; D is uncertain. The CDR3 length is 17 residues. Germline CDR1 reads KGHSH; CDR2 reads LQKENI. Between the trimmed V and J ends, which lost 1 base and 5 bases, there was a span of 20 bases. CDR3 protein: CASSPQSGGRITYGYTF. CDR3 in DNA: TGTGCCAGCTCACCACAGTCGGGTGGCAGAATCACGTATGGCTACACCTTC. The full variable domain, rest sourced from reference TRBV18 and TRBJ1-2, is NAGVMQNPRHLVRRRGQEARLRCSPMKGHSHVYWYRQLPEEGLKFMVYLQKENIIDESGMPKERFSAEFPKEGPSILRIQQVVRGDSAAYFCASSPQSGGRITYGYTFGSGTRLTVV.

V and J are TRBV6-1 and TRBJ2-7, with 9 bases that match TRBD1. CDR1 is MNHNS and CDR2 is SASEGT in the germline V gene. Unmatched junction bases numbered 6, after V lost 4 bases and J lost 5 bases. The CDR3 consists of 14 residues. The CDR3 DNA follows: TGTGCCAGCAGTGGATTAAACAGGGGGCACGAGCAGTACTTC. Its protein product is CASSGLNRGHEQYF.

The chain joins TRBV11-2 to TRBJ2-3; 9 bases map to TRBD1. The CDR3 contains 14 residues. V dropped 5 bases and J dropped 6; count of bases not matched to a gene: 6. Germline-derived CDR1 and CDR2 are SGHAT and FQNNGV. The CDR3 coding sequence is TGTGCCAGCAGCGACAGGGGGTCAGGCGATACGCAGTATTTT. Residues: CASSDRGSGDTQYF.

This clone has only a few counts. The CDR3 sequence is CASSQGNEKLFF. CDR3 in DNA: TGTGCCAGCTCACAAGGGAATGAAAAACTGTTTTTT. The genes are TRBV18 and TRBJ1-4; D call uncertain. Germline lookup yields CDR1 KGHSH and CDR2 LQKENI. The CDR3 spans 12 residues. V was pared by 4 bases and J by 5 bases, with 5 bases between.

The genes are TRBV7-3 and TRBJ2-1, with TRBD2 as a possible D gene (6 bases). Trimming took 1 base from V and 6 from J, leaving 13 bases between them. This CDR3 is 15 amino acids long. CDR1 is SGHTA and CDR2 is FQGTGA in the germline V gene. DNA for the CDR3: TGTGCCAGCAGCTTAAGTGCGGGGAACGCCAATGAGCAGTTCTTC. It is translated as CASSLSAGNANEQFF. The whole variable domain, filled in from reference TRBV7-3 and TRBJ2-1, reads GAGVSQTPSNKVTEKGKYVELRCDPISGHTALYWYRQSLGQGPEFLIYFQGTGAADDSGLPNDRFFAVRPEGSVSTLKIQRTERGDSAVYLCASSLSAGNANEQFFGPGTRLTVL.

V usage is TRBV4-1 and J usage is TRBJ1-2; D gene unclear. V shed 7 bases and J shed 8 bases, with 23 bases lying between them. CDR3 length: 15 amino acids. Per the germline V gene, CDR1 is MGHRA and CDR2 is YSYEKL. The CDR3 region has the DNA TGCGCCAGCACTACAAGGACGTCCGAGGCTAGGGGCTACACCTTC. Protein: CASTTRTSEARGYTF.

Written as DNA, the CDR3 is TGTGCCAGCAGCCCCCAGAGCAGGGGGTACAATGAGCAGTTCTTC. Amino acid sequence: CASSPQSRGYNEQFF. The chain employs TRBV16 and TRBJ2-1; 7 bases align to TRBD1. Germline lookup yields CDR1 KGHSY and CDR2 FQNENV. The CDR3 length is 15 residues. V gave up 4 bases and J gave up 4 bases; unmatched junction bases: 7.

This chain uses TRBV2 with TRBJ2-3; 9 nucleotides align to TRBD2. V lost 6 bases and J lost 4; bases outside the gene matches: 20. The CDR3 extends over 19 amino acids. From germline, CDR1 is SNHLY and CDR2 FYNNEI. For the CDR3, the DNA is TGTGCCAGCAGGACCCTCCCGGGACTAGCCGACAACTTCGCAGATACGCAGTATTTT. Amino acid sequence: CASRTLPGLADNFADTQYF.

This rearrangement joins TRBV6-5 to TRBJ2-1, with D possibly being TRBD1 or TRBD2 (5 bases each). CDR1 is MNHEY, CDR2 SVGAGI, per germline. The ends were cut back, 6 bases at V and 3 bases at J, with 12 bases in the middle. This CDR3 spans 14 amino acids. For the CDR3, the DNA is TGTGCCAGCAGACTCCGGGACGTCTACAATGAGCAGTTCTTC. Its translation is CASRLRDVYNEQFF.

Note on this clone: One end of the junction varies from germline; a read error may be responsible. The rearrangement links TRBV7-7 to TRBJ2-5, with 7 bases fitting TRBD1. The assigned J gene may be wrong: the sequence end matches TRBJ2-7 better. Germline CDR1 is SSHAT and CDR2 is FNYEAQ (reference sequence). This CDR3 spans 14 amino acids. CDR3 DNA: TGTGCTAGCAGCCGTACGGACAGGTCCTACGAGCAGTACTTC. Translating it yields CASSRTDRSYEQYF.

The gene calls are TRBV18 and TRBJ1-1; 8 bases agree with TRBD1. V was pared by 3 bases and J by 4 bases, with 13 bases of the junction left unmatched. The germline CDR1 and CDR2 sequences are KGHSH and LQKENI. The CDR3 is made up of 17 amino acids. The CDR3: CASSPVAQGAAVTEAFF. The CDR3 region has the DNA TGTGCCAGCTCACCGGTCGCTCAGGGGGCAGCGGTCACTGAAGCTTTCTTT.

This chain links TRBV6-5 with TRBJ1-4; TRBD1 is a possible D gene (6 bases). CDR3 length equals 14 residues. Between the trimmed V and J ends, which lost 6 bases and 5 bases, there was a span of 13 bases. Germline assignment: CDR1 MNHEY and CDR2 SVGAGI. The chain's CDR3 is CASRRGAHNEKLFF. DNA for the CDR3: TGTGCCAGCAGGCGGGGGGCCCACAATGAAAAACTGTTTTTT.

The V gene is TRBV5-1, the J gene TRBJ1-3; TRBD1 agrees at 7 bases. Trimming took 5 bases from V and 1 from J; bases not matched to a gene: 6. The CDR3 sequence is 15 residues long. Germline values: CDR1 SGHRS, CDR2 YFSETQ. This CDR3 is CASRDIQGSGNTIYF. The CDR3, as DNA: TGCGCCAGCAGAGATATACAGGGGTCTGGAAACACCATATATTTT.

CDR3 bases: TGTGCCAGCAGCTCCAGGGGATTGAGTAATTCACCCCTCCACTTT. This gives the protein CASSSRGLSNSPLHF. The chain links TRBV7-8 to TRBJ1-6, with D possibly being TRBD1 (6 bases). V was shortened by 4 bases and J by 6 bases, with 13 bases between the two germline ends. The CDR3 contains 15 residues. The V gene's germline CDR1 is SGHVS and CDR2 FQNEAQ. The variable domain in full, with the rest retrieved from reference TRBV7-8 and TRBJ1-6, is GAGVSQSPRYKVAKRGQDVALRCDPISGHVSLFWYQQALGQGPEFLTYFQNEAQLDKSGLPSDRFFAERPEGSVSTLKIQRTQQEDSAVYLCASSSRGLSNSPLHFGNGTRLTVT.

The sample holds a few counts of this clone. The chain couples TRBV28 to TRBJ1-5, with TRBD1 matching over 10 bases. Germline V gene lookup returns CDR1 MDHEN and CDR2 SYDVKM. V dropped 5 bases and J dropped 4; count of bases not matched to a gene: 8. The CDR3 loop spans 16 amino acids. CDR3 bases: TGTGCCAGCAGTCAACTGACAGGGGGCGCAAATCAGCCCCAGCATTTT. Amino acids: CASSQLTGGANQPQHF.

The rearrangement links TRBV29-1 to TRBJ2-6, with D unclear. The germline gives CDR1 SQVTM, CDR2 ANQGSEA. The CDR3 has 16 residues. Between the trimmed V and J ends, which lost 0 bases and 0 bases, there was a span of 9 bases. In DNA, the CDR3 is TGCAGCGTTGAAGATCGTACTTCCTCTGGGGCCAACGTCCTGACTTTC. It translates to CSVEDRTSSGANVLTF.

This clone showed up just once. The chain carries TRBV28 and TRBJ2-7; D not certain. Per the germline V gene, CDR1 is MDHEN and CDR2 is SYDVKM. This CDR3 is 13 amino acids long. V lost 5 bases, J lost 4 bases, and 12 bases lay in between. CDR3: CASSLGFLYEQYF. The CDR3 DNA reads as TGTGCCAGCAGTCTAGGATTTCTTTACGAGCAGTACTTC. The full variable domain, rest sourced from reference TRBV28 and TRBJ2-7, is DVKVTQSSRYLVKRTGEKVFLECVQDMDHENMFWYRQDPGLGLRLIYFSYDVKMKEKGDIPEGYSVSREKKERFSLILESASTNQTSMYLCASSLGFLYEQYFGPGTRLTVT.

The CDR3 region has the DNA TGTGCCTCAGGTAGGGGAGGAGAGCAGCCCCAGCATTTT. Translation: CASGRGGEQPQHF. This chain joins TRBV30 and TRBJ1-5, with a tentative D call TRBD1 (5 bases). V was trimmed by 7 bases and J by 7 bases, leaving 17 bases between them. Germline lookup yields CDR1 GTSNPN and CDR2 SVGIG (reference sequence). This CDR3 region has 13 residues.

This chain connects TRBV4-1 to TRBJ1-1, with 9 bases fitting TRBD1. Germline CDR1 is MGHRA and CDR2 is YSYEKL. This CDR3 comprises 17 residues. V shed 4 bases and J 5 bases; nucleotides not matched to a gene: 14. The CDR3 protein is CASSRKIRDRDATEAFF. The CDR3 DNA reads TGCGCCAGCAGCCGAAAAATCCGGGACAGGGATGCGACTGAAGCTTTCTTT.

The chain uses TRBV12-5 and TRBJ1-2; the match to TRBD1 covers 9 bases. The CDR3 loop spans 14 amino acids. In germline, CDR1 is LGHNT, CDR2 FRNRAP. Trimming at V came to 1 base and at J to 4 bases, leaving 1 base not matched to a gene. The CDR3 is CASGLGDRVYGYTF. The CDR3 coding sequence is TGTGCTAGTGGTTTGGGGGACAGGGTCTATGGCTACACCTTC.

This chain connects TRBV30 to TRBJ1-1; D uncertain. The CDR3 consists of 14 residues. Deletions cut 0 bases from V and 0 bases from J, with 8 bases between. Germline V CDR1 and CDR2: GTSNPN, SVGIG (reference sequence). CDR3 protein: CAWSVRRMNTEAFF. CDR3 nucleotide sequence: TGTGCCTGGAGTGTACGAAGGATGAACACTGAAGCTTTCTTT.

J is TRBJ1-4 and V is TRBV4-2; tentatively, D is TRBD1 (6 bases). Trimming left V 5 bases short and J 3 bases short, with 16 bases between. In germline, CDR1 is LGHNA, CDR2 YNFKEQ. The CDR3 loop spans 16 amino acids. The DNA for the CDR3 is TGTGCCAGCAGCACCCAACAGGGTATATCTAATGAAAAACTGTTTTTT. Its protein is CASSTQQGISNEKLFF.

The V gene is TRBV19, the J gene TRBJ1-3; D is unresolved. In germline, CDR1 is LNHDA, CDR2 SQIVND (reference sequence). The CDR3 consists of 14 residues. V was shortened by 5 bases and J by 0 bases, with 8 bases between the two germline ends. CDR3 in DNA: TGTGCCAGTAGTTACACCGTCTCTGGAAACACCATATATTTT. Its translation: CASSYTVSGNTIYF.

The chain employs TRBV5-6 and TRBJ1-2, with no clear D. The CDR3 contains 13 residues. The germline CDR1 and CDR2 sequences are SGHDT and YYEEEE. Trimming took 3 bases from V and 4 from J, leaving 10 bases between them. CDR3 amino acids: CASSSGTTYGYTF. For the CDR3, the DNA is TGTGCCAGCAGCTCGGGAACCACCTATGGCTACACCTTC.

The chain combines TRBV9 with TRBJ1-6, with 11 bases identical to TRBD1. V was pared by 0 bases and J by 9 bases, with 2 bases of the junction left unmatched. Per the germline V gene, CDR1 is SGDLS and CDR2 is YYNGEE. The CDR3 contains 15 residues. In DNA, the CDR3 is TGTGCCAGCAGCGTAGGAGGGACAGGGGGTTCACCCCTCCACTTT. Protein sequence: CASSVGGTGGSPLHF.

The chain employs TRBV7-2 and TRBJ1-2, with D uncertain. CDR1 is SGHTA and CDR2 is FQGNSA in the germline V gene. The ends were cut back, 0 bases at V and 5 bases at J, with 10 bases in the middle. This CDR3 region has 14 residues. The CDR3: CASSLAKQTYGYTF. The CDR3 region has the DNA TGTGCCAGCAGCTTAGCCAAACAGACATATGGCTACACCTTC.

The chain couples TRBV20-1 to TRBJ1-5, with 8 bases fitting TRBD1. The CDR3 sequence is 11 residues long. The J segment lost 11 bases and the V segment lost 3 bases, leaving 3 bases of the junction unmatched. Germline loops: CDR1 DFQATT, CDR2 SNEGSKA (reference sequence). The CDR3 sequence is CSASRDRTQHF. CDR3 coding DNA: TGCAGTGCTAGCAGGGACAGGACCCAGCATTTT.